Below, 27 T cell receptor beta chains from the same sample are listed, as sequenced in a study of shared clonotypes between healthy human individuals. Sequenced by immunoSEQ multiplex PCR; TCRdb stores in-frame clones only, minus some. The profile covers 490,000 or so clones, with 60% to 85% appearing a single time and 10% to 15% taken by the ten largest. The specimen was PBMCs. Source of these receptors: a woman in her 40s in good health. Some clones in this sample may be carry-over from other donors' samples.

The rearrangement joins TRBV2 to TRBJ1-5; D is perhaps TRBD1 (5 bases). V dropped 3 bases and J dropped 2 bases, with 8 bases sitting between them. From germline, CDR1 is SNHLY and CDR2 FYNNEI. The CDR3 is made up of 14 amino acids. The CDR3 protein is CASSEVGGNQPQHF. The CDR3 nucleotides read TGTGCCAGCAGTGAGGTAGGGGGCAATCAGCCCCAGCATTTT.

The chain carries TRBV6-6 and TRBJ1-1; no clear D. Trimming took 0 bases from V and 1 from J, leaving 9 bases between them. This CDR3 comprises 15 residues. Germline CDR1 MNHNY, CDR2 SVGAGI (reference sequence). CDR3 in amino acids: CASSYSGRSNTEAFF. CDR3 coding DNA: TGTGCCAGCAGTTACTCGGGCCGGTCGAACACTGAAGCTTTCTTT.

The gene calls are TRBV4-3 and TRBJ1-5, with D tentatively TRBD1 (5 bases). CDR3 size: 15 residues. CDR1 is LGHNA, CDR2 YSLEER, per germline. The V end lost 4 bases, the J end lost 1 base, and 11 bases lay between the germline ends. The DNA for the CDR3 is TGCGCCAGCAGCCGTACGGGGGACAGCAATCAGCCCCAGCATTTT. Translation gives CASSRTGDSNQPQHF.

In its sample, this clone was seen a few times. This sequence joins TRBV18 and TRBJ1-1, with no clear D. Trimming cost V 9 bases and J 1 base, with 12 bases left between them. Germline V gives CDR1 KGHSH, CDR2 LQKENI. The CDR3 extends over 13 amino acids. In DNA, the CDR3 is TGTGCCAGTAAAAACGGCGGGAACACTGAAGCTTTCTTT. Residues: CASKNGGNTEAFF.

The rearrangement links TRBV6-1 to TRBJ2-2; 9 nucleotides line up with TRBD1. The V gene end was trimmed by 10 bases and the J gene end by 2 bases; junction bases not matched to a gene: 8. Per the germline V gene, CDR1 is MNHNS and CDR2 is SASEGT. The CDR3 spans 15 residues. The CDR3 region has the DNA TGTGCCACCAAACAGACAGGGGGTAACACCGGGGAGCTGTTTTTT. Its translation is CATKQTGGNTGELFF.

The chain recombines TRBV4-1 with TRBJ2-7, with 14 bases matching TRBD2. Looked up from germline, CDR1 is MGHRA and CDR2 is YSYEKL. This CDR3 spans 16 amino acids. Trimming took 1 base from V and 2 from J; bases not matched to a gene: 1. DNA of the CDR3: TGCGCCAGCAGCCAAGGGGGACTAGCGGGAGCCTACGAGCAGTACTTC. Amino acid sequence: CASSQGGLAGAYEQYF.

The chain employs TRBV5-1 and TRBJ2-5; D possibly corresponds to TRBD2 (6 bases). Germline V gene lookup returns CDR1 SGHRS and CDR2 YFSETQ. V lost 0 bases and J 2 bases, leaving 11 bases between the germline ends. This CDR3 region has 15 residues. The CDR3 DNA follows: TGCGCCAGCAGCTTGGCGAGACTAGAGCAAGAGACCCAGTACTTC. Translated, it gives CASSLARLEQETQYF.

The chain couples TRBV5-1 to TRBJ2-1; 7 nucleotides line up with TRBD2. The ends lost 0 bases at V and 5 bases at J; junction bases unmatched: 5. The CDR3 sequence is 15 residues long. Looked up from germline, CDR1 is SGHRS and CDR2 is YFSETQ. CDR3 in DNA: TGCGCCAGCAGCTTGGCGGGAGGCCGTAACAATGAGCAGTTCTTC. Encoded protein: CASSLAGGRNNEQFF.

The chain recombines TRBV5-1 with TRBJ2-7; TRBD1 might be the D (6 bases). Trimming stripped 0 bases from V and 3 bases from J, with 13 bases between. Germline V gene sequence: CDR1 SGHRS, CDR2 YFSETQ. CDR3 length: 15 residues. In DNA form, the CDR3 reads TGCGCCAGCAGCTTGGTCAGGGGCACTATCTACGAGCAGTACTTC. Its protein product is CASSLVRGTIYEQYF.

V gene TRBV7-8 combines with J gene TRBJ2-1; D gene uncertain. This CDR3 spans 13 amino acids. Trimming shortened V by 7 bases and J by 0 bases, and 7 bases separated the two germline ends. The V gene's germline CDR1 is SGHVS and CDR2 FQNEAQ. CDR3 protein: CASNPSSYNEQFF. Written as DNA, the CDR3 is TGTGCCAGCAACCCTAGCTCCTACAATGAGCAGTTCTTC.

A remark on this clone: A far larger clone is a single base away, which makes a read error likely. The CDR3 spells CASSQDRTGPDMQYF. The CDR3 DNA reads as TGCGCCAGCAGCCAAGATAGGACAGGGCCAGATATGCAGTATTTT. V gene TRBV4-3 combines with J gene TRBJ2-3; 8 positions match TRBD1. Germline assignment: CDR1 LGHNA and CDR2 YSLEER. The CDR3 has 15 residues.

The CDR3 DNA reads TGTGCCAGCAGTTTTGACAGGAACACTGAAGCTTTCTTT. Translated: CASSFDRNTEAFF. The chain recombines TRBV6-4 with TRBJ1-1, with D perhaps matching TRBD1 (5 bases). Germline CDR1 and CDR2: MRHNA and SNTAGT. The V end lost 5 bases, the J end lost 1 base, and 8 bases lay between the germline ends. CDR3 length: 13 residues.

As regards this clone: This may arise from a read error, as a much more abundant clone is one base away. Other DNA variants within this sample encode the same CDR3. The rearrangement uses TRBV30 and TRBJ2-5; unclear D gene. CDR1 and CDR2 (germline): GTSNPN, SVGIG (reference sequence). The CDR3 loop spans 15 amino acids. The CDR3 DNA reads TGTGCCTGGAGTCGGTTATCGGGCCCCCAAGAGACTCAGTACTTC. This gives the protein CAWSRLSGPQETQYF.

The chain has TRBV29-1 and TRBJ2-1; 13 bases line up with TRBD2. Unmatched junction bases numbered 5, after V lost 8 bases and J lost 10 bases. The CDR3 has 12 amino acids. From germline, CDR1 is SQVTM and CDR2 ANQGSEA. The CDR3 DNA is TGCAGCACTCAGACTAGCGGGAGGGAGCAGTTCTTC. This translates into CSTQTSGREQFF.

The rearrangement joins TRBV19 to TRBJ2-1, with D perhaps TRBD2 (5 bases). This CDR3 has 14 residues. The germline V and J ends were trimmed by 4 bases and 6 bases, with 13 bases remaining between them. Germline-derived CDR1 and CDR2 are LNHDA and SQIVND (reference sequence). The CDR3 nucleotides are TGTGCCAGTAGTAGTCAGCCCCGGGGCAATGAGCAGTTCTTC. Protein product: CASSSQPRGNEQFF.

This clone occurred a few times. This chain links TRBV19 with TRBJ1-5; 8 nucleotides line up with TRBD1. CDR1 is LNHDA and CDR2 is SQIVND in the germline V gene (reference sequence). The CDR3 totals 16 residues. Trimming removed 3 bases from V and 3 bases from J; junction bases left unmatched: 7. Here the CDR3 reads CASSIQGAGNNQPQHF. The CDR3 DNA follows: TGTGCCAGTAGTATCCAGGGGGCTGGGAACAATCAGCCCCAGCATTTT.

This clone was observed once. The chain is built from TRBV28 and TRBJ1-1, with 9 bases aligning to TRBD1. The germline V gene encodes CDR1 MDHEN and CDR2 SYDVKM. The CDR3 runs 15 residues. The V and J ends lost 6 bases and 8 bases, in that order; junction bases with no gene match: 13. The CDR3 reads CASSPPGQGMVEAFF. The CDR3, as DNA: TGTGCCAGCAGCCCTCCGGGACAGGGAATGGTCGAAGCTTTCTTT.

The V gene is TRBV2, the J gene TRBJ2-2; D gene uncertain. V lost 6 bases to trimming and J lost 1 base, with 12 bases between them. The CDR3 contains 15 residues. Germline V gene lookup returns CDR1 SNHLY and CDR2 FYNNEI. The CDR3 is CASSGSARNTGELFF. The CDR3 DNA follows: TGTGCCAGCAGCGGTTCTGCGAGGAACACCGGGGAGCTGTTTTTT. Drawing the rest from reference TRBV2 and TRBJ2-2, the complete variable domain is EPEVTQTPSHQVTQMGQEVILRCVPISNHLYFYWYRQILGQKVEFLVSFYNNEISEKSEIFDDQFSVERPDGSNFTLKIRSTKLEDSAMYFCASSGSARNTGELFFGEGSRLTVL.

The rearrangement joins TRBV19 to TRBJ1-2, with D uncertain. V was trimmed by 3 bases and J by 0 bases, leaving 5 bases between them. The CDR3 length is 13 residues. Germline V gene sequence: CDR1 LNHDA, CDR2 SQIVND (reference sequence). CDR3: CASSMLSNYGYTF. The CDR3 DNA sequence: TGTGCCAGTAGTATGCTATCTAACTATGGCTACACCTTC. The whole variable domain, remainder taken from reference TRBV19 and TRBJ1-2, is DGGITQSPKYLFRKEGQNVTLSCEQNLNHDAMYWYRQDPGQGLRLIYYSQIVNDFQKGDIAEGYSVSREKKESFPLTVTSAQKNPTAFYLCASSMLSNYGYTFGSGTRLTVV.

The chain uses TRBV4-2 and TRBJ1-1; D not resolved. Deletions cut 4 bases from V and 0 bases from J, with 9 bases between. Germline V gene lookup returns CDR1 LGHNA and CDR2 YNFKEQ. The CDR3 contains 14 residues. CDR3 sequence: CASSRAGMNTEAFF. The DNA of the CDR3 is TGTGCCAGCAGCCGGGCGGGGATGAACACTGAAGCTTTCTTT.

The CDR3 DNA sequence: TGTGCCAGCAGCTTGTCGGGGTTACCCAGTCAGCCCCAGCATTTT. This encodes CASSLSGLPSQPQHF. V gene TRBV7-2 combines with J gene TRBJ1-5; unclear D gene. The V gene lost 3 bases and the J gene lost 6 bases, with 15 bases spanning the gap. CDR1 SGHTA and CDR2 FQGNSA come from the germline V gene. CDR3 length equals 15 residues.

Of note for this clone: An end of the junction differs from the germline gene, which may be a read error. The rearrangement uses TRBV5-1 and TRBJ2-3; 14 nucleotides align to TRBD2. This CDR3 is 18 amino acids long. From germline, CDR1 is SGHRS and CDR2 YFSETQ. The CDR3 region has the DNA TGCACCAGCAGCTCACCACGGACTAGCGGGAGGTGGACAGATACGCAGTATTTT. Its translation: CTSSSPRTSGRWTDTQYF.

This chain joins TRBV6-1 and TRBJ2-7, with no clear D. There are 12 residues in the CDR3. With 4 bases removed from V and 4 bases from J, the gap between germline ends came to 8 bases. Germline V gene data show CDR1 as MNHNS and CDR2 as SASEGT. The CDR3 here is CASSVTAYEQYF. As DNA, the CDR3 is TGTGCCAGCAGTGTAACCGCGTACGAGCAGTACTTC.

Turning to this clone: Compared with germline, one end of the junction differs, possibly owing to a read error. This chain uses TRBV7-9 with TRBJ1-2, with 7 bases lining up with TRBD1. The CDR3 is made up of 12 amino acids. The V gene's germline CDR1 is SEHNR and CDR2 FQNEAQ (reference sequence). CDR3 DNA: TGTGTCAGCAGCGTCGGACAGGCCAGCTACACCTTC. It specifies CVSSVGQASYTF.

The chain joins TRBV19 to TRBJ1-4; D call uncertain. Trimming shortened V by 3 bases and J by 0 bases, and 14 bases separated the two germline ends. Germline loops: CDR1 LNHDA, CDR2 SQIVND (reference sequence). This CDR3 is 17 amino acids long. The DNA of the CDR3 is TGTGCCAGTAGTATGCCCACCCACGATACAACTAATGAAAAACTGTTTTTT. Protein: CASSMPTHDTTNEKLFF. Using reference TRBV19 and TRBJ1-4 for the parts outside the CDR3, the full variable domain is DGGITQSPKYLFRKEGQNVTLSCEQNLNHDAMYWYRQDPGQGLRLIYYSQIVNDFQKGDIAEGYSVSREKKESFPLTVTSAQKNPTAFYLCASSMPTHDTTNEKLFFGSGTQLSVL.

About this clone: One junction end disagrees with the germline gene, perhaps due to a read error. Within the sample, other DNA sequences also encode this same CDR3. V and J are TRBV5-1 and TRBJ2-5; perhaps TRBD1 as D (6 bases). This CDR3 comprises 14 residues. Germline V gene sequence: CDR1 SGHRS, CDR2 YFSETQ. This chain's CDR3 is CASSIQGYQETQYF. CDR3 in DNA: TGCGCCAGCAGCATACAGGGATACCAGGAGACCCAGTACTTC.

This chain uses TRBV6-6 with TRBJ2-7; tentatively, D is TRBD2 (6 bases). Germline lookup yields CDR1 MNHNY and CDR2 SVGAGI (reference sequence). The CDR3 is 14 amino acids. V dropped 6 bases and J dropped 2 bases, with 14 bases sitting between them. The CDR3 bases are TGTGCCAGCAGCCCCGGGCGGGATACCTACGAGCAGTACTTC. Residues: CASSPGRDTYEQYF.